Included here is one T cell receptor (beta chain) sequence, with context. The antigen is undetermined. The source of the sample is a study of shared clonotypes between healthy human individuals. Study as a whole: Three plates each covered CD4 naive and memory; CD8 naive two, CD8 memory one. Broader study findings: Naive subsets typically showed greater estimated richness than memory subsets.

Data came from immunoSEQ multiplex PCR; TCRdb stores just in-frame clones and leaves some out. The profile shows about 2.1 million clones, about 93% of them singletons. Trimming stripped 1 base from V and 0 bases from J, with 13 bases between. The length of the CDR3 is 16 residues. Germline CDR1 and CDR2: MDHEN and SYDVKM. CD45RO-negative, CCR7-positively selected cells formed the naive CD8 fraction, excluding terminally differentiated effector memory CD45RA+ cells. The sequenced material came from naive CD8+ T cells from PBMCs. The rearrangement links TRBV28 to TRBJ2-7, with a weak D call TRBD2 (5 bases). This receptor was obtained from a man between 18 and 29 years old in good health. Some clones in this sample may be carry-over from other donors' samples. CDR3 nucleotide sequence: TGTGCCAGCAGTTTATTCGAGGGTAGAAGCTCCTACGAGCAGTACTTC. It is translated as CASSLFEGRSSYEQYF. The whole variable domain, remainder taken from reference TRBV28 and TRBJ2-7, is DVKVTQSSRYLVKRTGEKVFLECVQDMDHENMFWYRQDPGLGLRLIYFSYDVKMKEKGDIPEGYSVSREKKERFSLILESASTNQTSMYLCASSLFEGRSSYEQYFGPGTRLTVT.